A selection of T cell receptor beta chains follows, all from one sample in a study of post-analysis software for immune sequencing data. TCRdb re-analysed the PCR reads in MiXCR, keeping a single row per CDR3 protein. The repertoire consists of 750,000 to 950,000 distinct CDR3 sequences, with approximately 50% occurring once and the leading ten covering approximately 4.5%. The sequenced sample consisted of blood. The receptors were sampled from a girl aged 10 to 17 with multiple sclerosis. The CDR3 runs from the conserved cysteine through the conserved F or W. The D gene is left open where the match is weak. Clone size is stated in some rows and not others, as once, few, many or a class when expanded.

D gene,V gene,J gene,clone size,CDR3 protein,CDR3 DNA
NA,TRBV14,TRBJ2-7,NA,CASSQGRGTPLGYEQYF,TGTGCCAGCAGCCAAGGAAGAGGAACACCATTAGGCTACGAGCAGTACTTC
NA,TRBV29-1,TRBJ2-5,NA,CSVSWASQETQYF,TGCAGCGTTTCCTGGGCGAGCCAAGAGACCCAGTACTTC
TRBD1,TRBV20-1,TRBJ2-1,few,CSARGQAENNEQFF,TGCAGTGCCCGGGGACAGGCCGAAAACAATGAGCAGTTCTTC
TRBD1,TRBV20-1,TRBJ1-2,few,CSPTGTAGTYGYTF,TGCAGCCCGACAGGGACGGCCGGGACCTATGGCTACACCTTC
NA,TRBV27,TRBJ2-7,few,CASSFPPGYEQYF,TGTGCCAGCAGTTTCCCACCGGGCTACGAGCAGTACTTC
NA,TRBV5-1,TRBJ2-7,NA,CASSPLTGDYEQYF,TGCGCCAGCAGCCCACTGACAGGAGACTACGAGCAGTACTTC
NA,TRBV5-5,TRBJ1-2,few,CASSLFASGGAGGYTF,TGTGCCAGCAGCTTGTTCGCCTCCGGGGGGGCAGGTGGCTACACCTTC
NA,TRBV20-1,TRBJ2-7,many,CSASFGAGGSYEQYF,TGCAGTGCTAGTTTTGGGGCCGGGGGCTCCTACGAGCAGTACTTC
NA,TRBV20-1,TRBJ1-1,NA,CSASFSVPPNTEAFF,TGCAGTGCTAGCTTCTCCGTCCCCCCGAACACTGAAGCTTTCTTT
NA,TRBV3-1,TRBJ1-5,NA,CASSPKGGNNQPQHF,TGTGCCAGCAGCCCCAAGGGAGGGAACAATCAGCCCCAGCATTTT
TRBD2,TRBV7-2,TRBJ2-7,few,CASSLSSGEWDEQYF,TGTGCCAGCAGCTTATCTAGCGGGGAGTGGGACGAGCAGTACTTC
TRBD2,TRBV7-3,TRBJ2-1,NA,CASRTSGGAANEQFF,TGTGCCAGCAGGACTAGCGGGGGGGCGGCTAATGAGCAGTTCTTC
TRBD1,TRBV6-1,TRBJ2-7,NA,CASSEWDRGAYEQYF,TGTGCCAGCAGTGAATGGGACAGGGGAGCTTACGAGCAGTACTTC
NA,TRBV29-1,TRBJ1-1,NA,CSVEEGLRKWNTEAFF,TGCAGCGTTGAAGAGGGACTTAGGAAGTGGAACACTGAAGCTTTCTTT
NA,TRBV20-1,TRBJ1-2,NA,CSARDRGGASYGYTF,TGCAGTGCTAGAGATCGCGGGGGGGCAAGCTATGGCTACACCTTC
NA,TRBV9,TRBJ2-7,few,CASSVDGYSYEQYF,TGTGCCAGCAGCGTAGATGGCTACTCCTACGAGCAGTACTTC
NA,TRBV9,TRBJ2-4,NA,CASSVNGIGTNIQYF,TGTGCCAGCAGCGTAAACGGAATCGGTACGAACATTCAGTACTTC
NA,TRBV7-8,TRBJ1-2,NA,CASSPRQSAAHGYTF,TGTGCCAGCAGCCCACGACAGAGTGCTGCTCATGGCTACACCTTC
NA,TRBV20-1,TRBJ1-2,NA,CSAVRGKDGYTF,TGCAGTGCTGTGAGGGGGAAGGATGGCTACACCTTC
TRBD2,TRBV20-1,TRBJ2-7,NA,CSAPLAGGPFEQYF,TGCAGTGCTCCTCTAGCGGGAGGGCCTTTTGAGCAGTACTTC
NA,TRBV6-1,TRBJ1-3,few,CASKETGDDSGNTIYF,TGTGCCAGCAAGGAGACCGGGGATGATTCTGGAAACACCATATATTTT
TRBD2,TRBV12-5,TRBJ2-1,NA,CASGLVPAGLADPSSYNEQFF,TGTGCTAGTGGTTTGGTACCCGCAGGGCTAGCGGACCCGAGCTCCTACAATGAGCAGTTCTTC
NA,TRBV5-4,TRBJ2-7,few,CASSSWTLPYEQYF,TGTGCCAGCAGCTCCTGGACCTTGCCCTACGAGCAGTACTTC
NA,TRBV29-1,TRBJ1-2,few,CSVRDVYGYTF,TGCAGCGTGCGGGATGTCTATGGCTACACCTTC
NA,TRBV20-1,TRBJ2-1,few,CSARRGRAGGIHEQFF,TGCAGTGCTAGGAGGGGTAGGGCCGGAGGGATCCATGAGCAGTTCTTC
NA,TRBV29-1,TRBJ2-5,NA,CSAGRQGETQYF,TGCAGCGCGGGACGGCAAGGAGAGACCCAGTACTTC